This T cell receptor beta chain was documented in a study of T-cell reconstitution after alpha-beta-depleted transplantation in children. Researchers prepared the TCRbeta library using unique molecular identifiers, the study reports. In TCRdb, the PCR reads were re-called with MiXCR into one record per CDR3 protein. This sample has roughly 500,000 distinct CDR3 sequences; approximately 10% occur once, and the top ten carry just over 2%. Study conclusions and caveats: Roughly two months post-transplant, alpha-beta T cells reportedly originated from several hundred graft clones that had expanded. Most T-cell counts and diversity one year after the transplant came from T cells that were newly produced. The high TCRbeta diversity at day 60 in some patients came from surviving recipient T cells and thymic progenitors.

CDR3 length: 15 amino acids. CDR1 ENHRY and CDR2 SYGVKD come from the germline V gene. V gave up 2 bases and J gave up 8 bases; unmatched junction bases: 6. Many counts were recorded for this clonotype. The antigen is not known. Sequenced here: PBMCs, sampled before TCRalphabeta/CD19-depleted stem cell transplant. The J gene is TRBJ1-6, the V gene TRBV10-3, with 7 bases aligning to TRBD1. This clonotype was obtained from a child aged 2 to 10 with inherited bone marrow failure, due to receive a stem cell transplant. CDR3 sequence: CAISEATGTYSPLHF. The CDR3, as DNA: TGTGCCATCAGTGAGGCGACAGGGACTTATTCACCCCTCCACTTT.